Following are 25 T cell receptor beta chains from one sample sequenced in a study of cytomegalovirus exposure and HLA in healthy donors. It was with 60 Vbeta and 13 Jbeta primers that the PCR ran. The assay was immunoSEQ multiplex PCR, and TCRdb's table has in-frame clones only and misses some. The sample records some 130,000 clones, around four fifths being singletons. The source material was PBMCs. All receptors come from a male donor in good health and CMV-seropositive.

The rearrangement uses TRBV6-6 and TRBJ1-1; weak D call: TRBD1 (6 bases). The CDR3 consists of 16 residues. V dropped 5 bases and J dropped 3 bases, with 19 bases sitting between them. Germline assignment: CDR1 MNHNY and CDR2 SVGAGI (reference sequence). CDR3 in amino acids: CASSLFKQGGDTEAFF. The CDR3 DNA reads as TGTGCCAGCAGTCTCTTCAAACAGGGTGGGGACACTGAAGCTTTCTTT.

The CDR3 region has the DNA TGCGCCAGCAGCTTCTCTTGGACAGGGGCAACTGAAGCTTTCTTT. It encodes CASSFSWTGATEAFF. The chain uses TRBV5-1 and TRBJ1-1; the match to TRBD1 covers 9 bases. In germline, CDR1 is SGHRS, CDR2 YFSETQ. Trimming cost V 2 bases and J 5 bases; bases outside gene matches: 7. The CDR3 loop spans 15 amino acids.

The chain combines TRBV5-6 with TRBJ1-5; D is possibly TRBD1 (6 bases). The CDR3 runs 14 residues. The germline V gene encodes CDR1 SGHDT and CDR2 YYEEEE. V lost 1 base, J lost 5 bases, and 10 bases lay in between. The CDR3 bases are TGTGCCAGCAGCTTGAACAGGGCAGATCAGCCCCAGCATTTT. This codes for CASSLNRADQPQHF.

The chain has TRBV7-8 and TRBJ1-3; D gene ambiguous. V was pared by 2 bases and J by 5 bases, with 13 bases between. The V gene's germline CDR1 is SGHVS and CDR2 FQNEAQ. This CDR3 has 15 amino acids. Written as DNA, the CDR3 is TGTGCCAGCAGCTTAAGAACAGCTACGAGAAACACCATATATTTT. This sequence encodes CASSLRTATRNTIYF.

This clone was detected only a few times. The chain recombines TRBV30 with TRBJ1-5; 7 nucleotides agree with TRBD1. CDR3 size: 14 residues. Trimming removed 0 bases from V and 7 bases from J; junction bases left unmatched: 6. From germline, CDR1 is GTSNPN and CDR2 SVGIG (reference sequence). Written as DNA, the CDR3 is TGTGCCTGGAGTGTACTACAGGGGCAGCAGCCCCAGCATTTT. It specifies CAWSVLQGQQPQHF. The full variable domain, completed using reference TRBV30 and TRBJ1-5, is SQTIHQWPATLVQPVGSPLSLECTVEGTSNPNLYWYRQAAGRGLQLLFYSVGIGQISSEVPQNLSASRPQDRQFILSSKKLLLSDSGFYLCAWSVLQGQQPQHFGDGTRLSIL.

The chain couples TRBV11-1 to TRBJ2-7, with D possibly being TRBD2 (6 bases). Per the germline V gene, CDR1 is SGHAT and CDR2 is FQDESV (reference sequence). The CDR3 is made up of 13 amino acids. Trimming left V 4 bases short and J 2 bases short, with 9 bases between. The CDR3 spells CASSWGGAYEQYF. As DNA, the CDR3 is TGTGCCAGCAGCTGGGGCGGGGCCTACGAGCAGTACTTC.

The V call is TRBV27, the J call TRBJ2-7; 8 nucleotides match TRBD2. Trimming at V came to 5 bases and at J to 0 bases, leaving 12 bases not matched to a gene. This CDR3 region has 17 residues. CDR1 is MNHEY, CDR2 SMNVEV, per germline (reference sequence). CDR3 sequence (DNA): TGTGCCAGCAGTACCCCTCGGCTAGCGGGTCCCTCCTACGAGCAGTACTTC. It translates to CASSTPRLAGPSYEQYF.

The rearrangement uses TRBV19 and TRBJ2-5; TRBD2 matches at 7 bases. The J call may be incorrect, as the DNA end agrees better with TRBJ2-7. The CDR3 is 15 amino acids. CDR1 and CDR2 (germline): LNHDA, SQIVND (reference sequence). CDR3 sequence: CASRSGGELTHEQYF. CDR3 bases: TGTGCCAGTAGATCTGGGGGGGAGTTGACCCACGAGCAGTACTTC.

V gene TRBV10-3 combines with J gene TRBJ1-5; 10 bases are shared with TRBD1. The CDR3 length is 15 residues. J was trimmed by 2 bases and V by 5 bases; bases with no gene match: 3. Germline lookup yields CDR1 ENHRY and CDR2 SYGVKD. As DNA, the CDR3 is TGTGCCATCAGTCCGGACAGGGGGGGCAATCAGCCCCAGCATTTT. It codes for CAISPDRGGNQPQHF.

This chain joins TRBV27 and TRBJ2-5, with TRBD1 identical over 7 bases. V was clipped by 3 bases and J by 7 bases; unmatched bases: 8. Germline CDR1 is MNHEY and CDR2 is SMNVEV (reference sequence). This CDR3 comprises 14 residues. DNA for the CDR3: TGTGCCAGCAGTTTTACAGGGGTAATTGGGACCCAGTACTTC. Its protein is CASSFTGVIGTQYF.

This clone was counted a single time. The rearrangement links TRBV28 to TRBJ2-7; the match to TRBD1 covers 8 bases. This CDR3 has 15 residues. J was trimmed by 0 bases and V by 6 bases; bases with no gene match: 7. Germline V gene sequence: CDR1 MDHEN, CDR2 SYDVKM. The CDR3 nucleotides read TGTGCCAGCAGCTCCCCAGGGGGCCACTCCTACGAGCAGTACTTC. It codes for CASSSPGGHSYEQYF.

Here the CDR3 reads CASSQWRAGYNEQFF. CDR3 bases: TGTGCCAGCAGCCAATGGAGGGCCGGCTACAATGAGCAGTTCTTC. V and J are TRBV11-2 and TRBJ2-1, with D possibly matching TRBD2 (6 bases). V gave up 5 bases and J gave up 3 bases, with 14 bases separating them. The CDR3 runs to 15 residues. Looked up from germline, CDR1 is SGHAT and CDR2 is FQNNGV. Combining the CDR3 with reference TRBV11-2 and TRBJ2-1 gives the whole variable domain EAGVAQSPRYKIIEKRQSVAFWCNPISGHATLYWYQQILGQGPKLLIQFQNNGVVDDSQLPKDRFSAERLKGVDSTLKIQPAKLEDSAVYLCASSQWRAGYNEQFFGPGTRLTVL.

The V call is TRBV29-1, the J call TRBJ2-7, with 10 positions matching TRBD2. This CDR3 region has 15 residues. Germline V gives CDR1 SQVTM, CDR2 ANQGSEA. Unmatched junction bases numbered 7, after V lost 0 bases and J lost 5 bases. For the CDR3, the DNA is TGCAGCGTTGAAGATGAGCGGGAGGGGTACCACGAGCAGTACTTC. It specifies CSVEDEREGYHEQYF.

The genes are TRBV5-1 and TRBJ1-2; D is possibly TRBD1 (5 bases). CDR3 size: 15 residues. Germline assignment: CDR1 SGHRS and CDR2 YFSETQ. V lost 2 bases, J lost 0 bases, and 11 bases lay in between. CDR3 DNA sequence: TGCGCCAGCAGCTTTATCGGGACTCCTAACTATGGCTACACCTTC. Translating gives CASSFIGTPNYGYTF. Combining the CDR3 with reference TRBV5-1 and TRBJ1-2 gives the whole variable domain KAGVTQTPRYLIKTRGQQVTLSCSPISGHRSVSWYQQTPGQGLQFLFEYFSETQRNKGNFPGRFSGRQFSNSRSEMNVSTLELGDSALYLCASSFIGTPNYGYTFGSGTRLTVV.

The chain carries TRBV21-1 and TRBJ2-5; TRBD1, the table's D call, lacks a check against the DNA. TRBV21-1 is noted as a pseudogene. The CDR3 totals 18 residues. The CDR3 spells CASSKSTGEKLRQETQYF. In DNA form, the CDR3 reads TGTGCCAGCAGCAAATCGACAGGGGAAAAGTTGAGGCAAGAGACCCAGTACTTC.

The chain employs TRBV25-1 and TRBJ2-7; 12 bases fit TRBD2. Germline-derived CDR1 and CDR2 are MGHDK and SYGVNS. V gave up 6 bases and J gave up 5 bases; unmatched junction bases: 5. There are 14 residues in the CDR3. The CDR3 DNA reads as TGTGCCAGCAGAGCTAGCGGGAGGGACGACGAGCAGTACTTC. Translating it yields CASRASGRDDEQYF.

Only one count was recorded for this clone. The rearrangement uses TRBV6-5 and TRBJ1-1, with 7 bases aligning to TRBD1. The CDR3 extends over 15 amino acids. J was trimmed by 0 bases and V by 5 bases; bases with no gene match: 6. CDR1 and CDR2 from the germline V gene are MNHEY and SVGAGI. The CDR3 DNA is TGTGCCAGCAGTCTCCGGGACAGCCTGAACACTGAAGCTTTCTTT. It encodes CASSLRDSLNTEAFF.

In DNA form, the CDR3 reads TGCGCCAGCAGCCAAGATCAACAGGGTGGGAATGAAGCTTTCTTT. Translating gives CASSQDQQGGNEAFF. The V call is TRBV4-1, the J call TRBJ1-1; tentative D call: TRBD1 (6 bases). The V gene's germline CDR1 is MGHRA and CDR2 YSYEKL. With 0 bases removed from V and 7 bases from J, the gap between germline ends came to 15 bases. The CDR3 extends over 15 amino acids.

To note about this clone: Other nucleotide sequences from this sample produce the same CDR3. The chain uses TRBV14 and TRBJ1-1, with TRBD1 identical over 9 bases. Trimming cost V 0 bases and J 14 bases; bases outside gene matches: 16. The germline gives CDR1 SGHDN, CDR2 FVKESK. The length of the CDR3 is 16 residues. The CDR3 DNA sequence: TGTGCCAGCAGCCAAGATCGAGGGCTTCGGGGACAGGGAACGTTCTTT. This translates into CASSQDRGLRGQGTFF.

This chain connects TRBV21-1 to TRBJ2-7; the table assigns TRBD1, which was not confirmed against the DNA. TRBV21-1 is a listed pseudogene. This CDR3 has 13 residues. The CDR3 loop is CASSSKLQGEQYF. CDR3 nucleotide sequence: TGTGCCAGCAGCAGCAAACTCCAGGGCGAGCAGTACTTC.

This chain links TRBV11-2 with TRBJ1-3, with D possibly being TRBD1 (5 bases). Looked up from germline, CDR1 is SGHAT and CDR2 is FQNNGV. With 0 bases removed from V and 2 bases from J, the gap between germline ends came to 5 bases. The CDR3 has 14 residues. The CDR3 bases are TGTGCCAGCAGCTTAGACAGGGCTGGAAACACCATATATTTT. Protein: CASSLDRAGNTIYF.

The genes are TRBV14 and TRBJ1-1, with D possibly being TRBD1 (6 bases). The CDR3 has 18 residues. The V end lost 0 bases, the J end lost 1 base, and 18 bases lay between the germline ends. Looked up from germline, CDR1 is SGHDN and CDR2 is FVKESK. The CDR3 is CASSQDYYKGGENTEAFF. The DNA of the CDR3 is TGTGCCAGCAGCCAAGATTACTATAAGGGGGGGGAGAACACTGAAGCTTTCTTT.

V gene TRBV6-5 combines with J gene TRBJ2-5; 9 nucleotides agree with TRBD2. V dropped 8 bases and J dropped 5; count of bases not matched to a gene: 12. From germline, CDR1 is MNHEY and CDR2 SVGAGI. The CDR3 is made up of 15 amino acids. The CDR3 DNA reads as TGTGCCAGCGGGCGGGGGGGGATTGCAGGGGAGACCCAGTACTTC. Translated: CASGRGGIAGETQYF.

This rearrangement joins TRBV27 to TRBJ1-5; 7 bases align to TRBD1. V dropped 4 bases and J dropped 4; count of bases not matched to a gene: 10. The CDR3 has 16 amino acids. Germline V gene sequence: CDR1 MNHEY, CDR2 SMNVEV (reference sequence). CDR3 loop: CASSSSAGTVNQPQHF. Here the CDR3 DNA reads TGTGCCAGCAGTTCGTCTGCCGGGACAGTTAATCAGCCCCAGCATTTT.

This chain links TRBV5-4 with TRBJ2-1, with D possibly TRBD2 on 5 matching bases. Germline CDR1 SGHNT, CDR2 YYREEE (reference sequence). V lost 2 bases to trimming and J lost 6 bases, with 21 bases between them. This CDR3 region has 17 residues. CDR3 amino acids: CASSLSGGGRLPNEQFF. The CDR3 bases are TGTGCCAGCAGCTTAAGTGGCGGAGGTCGTCTTCCCAATGAGCAGTTCTTC.